This T cell receptor beta chain was recorded in a study of cytomegalovirus exposure and HLA in healthy donors. CDR1 SGHAT and CDR2 FQNNGV come from the germline V gene. This CDR3 has 16 amino acids. V was trimmed by 4 bases and J by 0 bases, leaving 16 bases between them. Sequencing was performed with immunoSEQ multiplex PCR; in TCRdb, only in-frame clones are kept and a portion is missing. The sample includes about 43,000 clones, approximately 90% seen only once; the top ten take over 5%. Sequencing input: PBMCs. This clonotype was sampled from a man between 18 and 35 years old in good health and CMV-seronegative. The rearrangement links TRBV11-2 to TRBJ2-7; weak D call: TRBD1 (6 bases). The CDR3 DNA follows: TGTGCCAGCAGCTCGCGGACAGCCTGGGACTCCTACGAGCAGTACTTC. This encodes CASSSRTAWDSYEQYF. Based on the CDR3 plus reference TRBV11-2 and TRBJ2-7, the full variable domain is EAGVAQSPRYKIIEKRQSVAFWCNPISGHATLYWYQQILGQGPKLLIQFQNNGVVDDSQLPKDRFSAERLKGVDSTLKIQPAKLEDSAVYLCASSSRTAWDSYEQYFGPGTRLTVT.